One and the same sample provided the 16 T cell receptor beta chains below, sequenced in a study of T cell repertoires in cytomegalovirus infection. TCRdb reanalysed the reads using MiXCR and keeps one entry per CDR3 protein. The data show about 770,000 distinct CDR3 sequences, roughly 29% seen once. These TCRs' antigens remain unknown. The material sequenced was cultured CD8+ T cells from PBMCs, taken from culture after CMV antigen stimulation. The receptor set was obtained from a human donor in good health (CMV status not recorded). Some clones in this sample may be carry-over from other donors' samples.

J is TRBJ2-5 and V is TRBV6-5; 7 bases are a match to TRBD1. Germline V lookup: CDR1 MNHEY, CDR2 SVGAGI. This CDR3 has 15 amino acids. Unmatched junction bases numbered 8, after V lost 6 bases and J lost 1 base. The CDR3 sequence is CASRETGVFQETQYF. The CDR3 DNA is TGTGCCAGCAGGGAAACAGGGGTCTTCCAAGAGACCCAGTACTTC.

Ten or more counts support this clonotype. The genes are TRBV19 and TRBJ2-2; possibly TRBD2 for D (5 bases). CDR3 size: 15 residues. Trimming took 5 bases from V and 6 from J, leaving 16 bases between them. CDR1 and CDR2 (germline): LNHDA, SQIVND (reference sequence). CDR3 amino acids: CASSSGPVRAGELFF. CDR3 sequence (DNA): TGTGCCAGTAGTTCGGGTCCCGTGAGGGCCGGGGAGCTGTTTTTT.

In this sample, this clonotype turned up many times. The J gene is TRBJ1-1, the V gene TRBV6-5, with 7 bases fitting TRBD1. The CDR3 is 14 residues long. The J segment lost 0 bases and the V segment lost 5 bases, leaving 3 bases of the junction unmatched. Germline V gives CDR1 MNHEY, CDR2 SVGAGI. For the CDR3, the DNA is TGTGCCAGCAGTACCGGGACAGTGAACACTGAAGCTTTCTTT. Its translation: CASSTGTVNTEAFF.

The rearrangement links TRBV7-9 to TRBJ2-5, with 12 positions matching TRBD1. Per the germline V gene, CDR1 is SEHNR and CDR2 is FQNEAQ (reference sequence). V shed 10 bases and J 5 bases; nucleotides not matched to a gene: 11. The length of the CDR3 is 15 residues. The CDR3 nucleotides read TGTGCCACTGGCTCCGGGACAGGGGGCCCCGAGACCCAGTACTTC. Translation: CATGSGTGGPETQYF.

This clonotype has a handful of counts. The chain couples TRBV14 to TRBJ2-3, with D perhaps given as TRBD1 or TRBD2 (5 bases each). Trimming took off 1 base at V and 8 bases at J, with 19 bases between the two ends. This CDR3 spans 16 amino acids. Germline V gene data show CDR1 as SGHDN and CDR2 as FVKESK. CDR3 sequence: CASSQAGGPPGGTQYF. The DNA for the CDR3 is TGTGCCAGCAGCCAAGCTGGGGGACCCCCAGGCGGTACGCAGTATTTT.

The chain is built from TRBV27 and TRBJ1-2, with D perhaps TRBD1 (6 bases). V lost 6 bases to trimming and J lost 6 bases, with 14 bases between them. The CDR3 is 13 amino acids. Germline CDR1 and CDR2: MNHEY and SMNVEV (reference sequence). CDR3 sequence (DNA): TGTGCCAGCAGAAGGACAGTTGCTGATGGCTACACCTTC. Its translation: CASRRTVADGYTF.

This clonotype has more than one count but fewer than ten. The rearrangement uses TRBV7-9 and TRBJ1-2; D gene unclear. The germline V gene has CDR1 SEHNR and CDR2 FQNEAQ (reference sequence). CDR3 length: 13 residues. The ends were cut back, 3 bases at V and 0 bases at J, with 5 bases in the middle. The CDR3 bases are TGTGCCAGCAGCTTTGACCCTAACTATGGCTACACCTTC. Its protein product is CASSFDPNYGYTF. The complete variable domain, with remaining parts taken from reference TRBV7-9 and TRBJ1-2, reads DTGVSQNPRHKITKRGQNVTFRCDPISEHNRLYWYRQTLGQGPEFLTYFQNEAQLEKSRLLSDRFSAERPKGSFSTLEIQRTEQGDSAMYLCASSFDPNYGYTFGSGTRLTVV.

The chain employs TRBV7-9 and TRBJ2-1, with TRBD2 matching over 11 bases. The trim removed 5 bases at V and 8 bases at J, leaving 8 bases unmatched. From germline, CDR1 is SEHNR and CDR2 FQNEAQ (reference sequence). This CDR3 region has 15 residues. In DNA form, the CDR3 reads TGTGCCAGCAGCCTGCCTAGCGGGGGGCCGTATGAGCAGTTCTTC. Translated, it gives CASSLPSGGPYEQFF. Together with reference TRBV7-9 and TRBJ2-1, the CDR3 gives the full variable domain: DTGVSQNPRHKITKRGQNVTFRCDPISEHNRLYWYRQTLGQGPEFLTYFQNEAQLEKSRLLSDRFSAERPKGSFSTLEIQRTEQGDSAMYLCASSLPSGGPYEQFFGPGTRLTVL.

This clonotype was counted only a few times. The V call is TRBV13, the J call TRBJ1-2; D possibly corresponds to TRBD1 (5 bases). Trimming left V 6 bases short and J 5 bases short, with 16 bases between. Germline assignment: CDR1 PRHDT and CDR2 FYEKMQ (reference sequence). CDR3 length: 14 amino acids. CDR3 nucleotides: TGTGCCAGCAGACTTCCGGGACGGTCATATGGCTACACCTTC. Translated, it gives CASRLPGRSYGYTF.

The chain is built from TRBV29-1 and TRBJ2-7; 7 nucleotides match TRBD1. The CDR3 runs to 11 residues. In germline, CDR1 is SQVTM, CDR2 ANQGSEA. V lost 6 bases, J lost 7 bases, and 6 bases stayed unmatched. The CDR3 nucleotides read TGCAGCGTGGTAGGGGGCGCGGAGCAGTACTTC. This translates into CSVVGGAEQYF.

This chain links TRBV2 with TRBJ2-1; D gene uncertain. This CDR3 contains 11 residues. Trimming removed 7 bases at V and 9 bases at J, with 10 bases between. From germline, CDR1 is SNHLY and CDR2 FYNNEI. The CDR3 DNA reads TGTGCCAGCACCTATCGGGTTGAGCAGTTCTTC. It codes for CASTYRVEQFF.

This clonotype was seen a handful of times. J is TRBJ2-3 and V is TRBV6-2 or TRBV6-3; 8 nucleotides agree with TRBD2. Trimming took 2 bases from V and 2 from J; bases not matched to a gene: 3. The germline gives CDR1 MNHEY, CDR2 SVGEGT. This CDR3 region has 15 residues. As DNA, the CDR3 is TGTGCCAGCAGTTACGTGCGGGGGGCCACAGATACGCAGTATTTT. Its protein product is CASSYVRGATDTQYF.

This chain uses TRBV4-2 with TRBJ1-1; unclear D gene. Trimming left V 1 base short and J 4 bases short, with 13 bases between. This CDR3 spans 15 amino acids. Per the germline V gene, CDR1 is LGHNA and CDR2 is YNFKEQ. The CDR3 region is CASSQVQFGGTEAFF. CDR3 sequence (DNA): TGTGCCAGCAGCCAAGTTCAGTTCGGCGGCACTGAAGCTTTCTTT.

This clonotype was recorded many times. The V call is TRBV7-8, the J call TRBJ2-3, with D uncertain. Deletions cut 2 bases from V and 1 base from J, with 10 bases between. This CDR3 is built from 15 residues. CDR1 is SGHVS and CDR2 is FQNEAQ in the germline V gene. The CDR3 reads CASSLRAVRTDTQYF. CDR3 nucleotides: TGTGCCAGCAGCTTAAGGGCCGTCCGCACAGATACGCAGTATTTT.

J is TRBJ1-2 and V is TRBV10-2; TRBD1 is a possible D gene (5 bases). The CDR3 is made up of 13 amino acids. The germline CDR1 and CDR2 sequences are WSHSY and SAAADI. V lost 8 bases, J lost 8 bases, and 18 bases lay in between. The CDR3 DNA sequence: TGCGCCAGCGCCCCGGGGGATCTACGGGGCTACACCTTC. Protein sequence: CASAPGDLRGYTF.

The chain carries TRBV6-6 and TRBJ2-2, with D tentatively TRBD1 (5 bases). The V gene lost 1 base and the J gene lost 0 bases, with 12 bases spanning the gap. Germline CDR1 is MNHNY and CDR2 is SVGAGI (reference sequence). CDR3 length equals 17 residues. In DNA form, the CDR3 reads TGTGCCAGCAGTTACTACCCGGACACCGCGAACACCGGGGAGCTGTTTTTT. This gives the protein CASSYYPDTANTGELFF.